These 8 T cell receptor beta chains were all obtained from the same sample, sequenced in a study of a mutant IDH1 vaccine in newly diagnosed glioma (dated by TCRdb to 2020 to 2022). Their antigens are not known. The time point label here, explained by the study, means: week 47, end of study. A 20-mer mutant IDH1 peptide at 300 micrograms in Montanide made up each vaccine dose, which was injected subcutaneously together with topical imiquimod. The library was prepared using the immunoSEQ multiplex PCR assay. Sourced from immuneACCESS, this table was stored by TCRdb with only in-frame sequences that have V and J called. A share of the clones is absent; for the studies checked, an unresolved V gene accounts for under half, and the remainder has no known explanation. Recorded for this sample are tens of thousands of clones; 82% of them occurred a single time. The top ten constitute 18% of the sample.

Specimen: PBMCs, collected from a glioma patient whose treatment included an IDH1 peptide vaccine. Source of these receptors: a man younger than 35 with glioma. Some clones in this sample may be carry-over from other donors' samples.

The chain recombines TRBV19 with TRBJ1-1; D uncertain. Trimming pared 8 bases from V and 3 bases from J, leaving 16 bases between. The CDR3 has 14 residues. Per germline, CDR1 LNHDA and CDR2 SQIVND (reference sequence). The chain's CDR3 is CASGPGWDHTEAFF. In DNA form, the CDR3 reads TGTGCCAGTGGTCCGGGGTGGGATCACACTGAAGCTTTCTTT.

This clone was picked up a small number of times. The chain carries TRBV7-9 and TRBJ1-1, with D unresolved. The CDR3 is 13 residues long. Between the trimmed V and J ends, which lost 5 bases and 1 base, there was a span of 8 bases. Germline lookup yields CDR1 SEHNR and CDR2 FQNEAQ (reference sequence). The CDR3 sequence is CASSRVANTEAFF. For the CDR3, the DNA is TGTGCCAGCAGCCGAGTCGCGAACACTGAAGCTTTCTTT.

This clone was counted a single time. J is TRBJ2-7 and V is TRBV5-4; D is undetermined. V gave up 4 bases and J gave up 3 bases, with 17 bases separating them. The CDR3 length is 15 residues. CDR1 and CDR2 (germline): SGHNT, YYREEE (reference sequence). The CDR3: CASSPAPFGNYEQYF. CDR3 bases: TGTGCCAGCAGCCCCGCGCCTTTTGGGAACTACGAGCAGTACTTC.

CDR3 sequence reads: CASSEGLRVSYEQYF. CDR3 DNA: TGTGCCAGCAGTGAAGGACTCAGGGTATCCTACGAGCAGTACTTC. The rearrangement links TRBV2 to TRBJ2-7, with D possibly TRBD1 on 5 matching bases. Germline CDR1 is SNHLY and CDR2 is FYNNEI. This CDR3 region has 15 residues. Trimming cost V 1 base and J 1 base, with 11 bases left between them.

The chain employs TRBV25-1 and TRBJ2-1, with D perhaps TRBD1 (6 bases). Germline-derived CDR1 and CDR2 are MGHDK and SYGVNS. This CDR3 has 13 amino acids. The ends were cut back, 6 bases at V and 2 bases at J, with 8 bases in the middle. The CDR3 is CASSRTAYNEQFF. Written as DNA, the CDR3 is TGTGCCAGCAGCAGGACAGCCTACAATGAGCAGTTCTTC.

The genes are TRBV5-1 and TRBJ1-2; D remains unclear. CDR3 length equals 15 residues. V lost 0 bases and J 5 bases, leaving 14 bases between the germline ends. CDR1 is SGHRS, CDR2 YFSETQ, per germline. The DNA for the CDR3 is TGCGCCAGCAGCTTGGAAGGGAGAATTGGATATGGCTACACCTTC. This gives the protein CASSLEGRIGYGYTF.

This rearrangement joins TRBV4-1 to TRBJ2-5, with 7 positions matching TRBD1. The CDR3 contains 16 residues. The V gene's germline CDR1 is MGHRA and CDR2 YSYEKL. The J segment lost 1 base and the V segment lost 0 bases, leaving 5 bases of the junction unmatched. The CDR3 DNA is TGCGCCAGCAGCCAAGATCGACAGGGTGTCCAAGAGACCCAGTACTTC. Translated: CASSQDRQGVQETQYF.

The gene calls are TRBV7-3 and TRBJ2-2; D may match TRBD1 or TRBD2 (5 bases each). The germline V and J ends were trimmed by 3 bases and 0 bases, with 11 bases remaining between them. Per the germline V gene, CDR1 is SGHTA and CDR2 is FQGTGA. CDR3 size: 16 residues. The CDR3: CASSFTGTANTGELFF. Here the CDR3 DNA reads TGTGCCAGCAGCTTTACCGGGACGGCGAACACCGGGGAGCTGTTTTTT.